This TCR beta chain was observed in a study of blood T cell repertoires in COVID-19. The overall study: Material from acute and convalescent COVID-19 was sourced from the United States, Italy and Spain.

Method: immunoSEQ multiplex PCR; TCRdb's copy keeps in-frame clones and lacks some. The sample has around 260,000 clones, over 70% seen once. This TCR came from a woman aged 70 to 79 with COVID-19, enrolled during active disease. The source material was peripheral blood.

This CDR3 is CASSQRYTNTEAFF. DNA of the CDR3: TGCGCCAGCAGCCAACGATACACGAACACTGAAGCTTTCTTT. V and J are TRBV4-3 and TRBJ1-1; no firm D call. Deletions cut 2 bases from V and 1 base from J, with 8 bases between. The CDR3 contains 14 residues. From germline, CDR1 is LGHNA and CDR2 YSLEER.